Each of the 15 T cell receptor beta chains below was sequenced from the same sample in a study of T cells in pancreatic ductal adenocarcinoma. Profiled with immunoSEQ multiplex PCR; TCRdb holds only in-frame clones, not every one. The sample contains 12,000 or so clones, about nine tenths of which appear only once. Surgery without prior neoadjuvant therapy was the treatment of the selected pancreatic ductal adenocarcinoma patients. The sequenced sample was PBMCs. The source of these receptors is a human donor with pancreatic ductal adenocarcinoma.

The chain uses TRBV19 and TRBJ2-1; the D gene is possibly TRBD1 (6 bases). Germline V gene data show CDR1 as LNHDA and CDR2 as SQIVND (reference sequence). V lost 6 bases to trimming and J lost 4 bases, with 13 bases between them. CDR3 length equals 14 residues. The CDR3 DNA sequence: TGTGCCAGTAGCGAGACAGGCCGGTACAATGAGCAGTTCTTC. This gives the protein CASSETGRYNEQFF.

V gene TRBV11-2 combines with J gene TRBJ1-5, with 8 nucleotides matching TRBD1. Looked up from germline, CDR1 is SGHAT and CDR2 is FQNNGV. The V segment lost 5 bases and the J segment 7 bases; nucleotides outside the gene matches: 10. This CDR3 region has 15 residues. The DNA of the CDR3 is TGTGCCAGCAGCCCTGGACAGGGAAGGACACAGCCCCAGCATTTT. Its translation is CASSPGQGRTQPQHF. Full variable domain (missing parts from reference TRBV11-2 and TRBJ1-5): EAGVAQSPRYKIIEKRQSVAFWCNPISGHATLYWYQQILGQGPKLLIQFQNNGVVDDSQLPKDRFSAERLKGVDSTLKIQPAKLEDSAVYLCASSPGQGRTQPQHFGDGTRLSIL.

The rearrangement joins TRBV7-6 to TRBJ1-1; perhaps TRBD1 as D (5 bases). The CDR3 is 13 residues long. Looked up from germline, CDR1 is SGHVS and CDR2 is FNYEAQ. V lost 6 bases and J 4 bases, leaving 12 bases between the germline ends. The CDR3 sequence: CASRDGGGTEAFF. CDR3 in DNA: TGTGCCAGCAGGGATGGGGGTGGCACTGAAGCTTTCTTT.

This clone was detected only a few times. This chain joins TRBV2 and TRBJ2-1; the match to TRBD2 covers 7 bases. There are 11 residues in the CDR3. V lost 5 bases, J lost 10 bases, and 2 bases stayed unmatched. CDR1 and CDR2 (germline): SNHLY, FYNNEI. The chain's CDR3 is CASSPAGEQFF. For the CDR3, the DNA is TGTGCCAGCAGTCCAGCGGGAGAGCAGTTCTTC.

The chain carries TRBV5-4 and TRBJ2-3; a possible D gene is TRBD1 (6 bases). Between the trimmed V and J ends, which lost 5 bases and 0 bases, there was a span of 13 bases. The CDR3 covers 15 residues. Germline V gene sequence: CDR1 SGHNT, CDR2 YYREEE (reference sequence). This CDR3 reads CASSPGTHSTDTQYF. The CDR3 DNA reads TGTGCCAGCAGTCCCGGGACACACAGCACAGATACGCAGTATTTT.

J is TRBJ2-7 and V is TRBV5-6, with a possible D match to TRBD2 (6 bases). The CDR3 length is 14 residues. Trimming removed 0 bases from V and 3 bases from J, with 10 bases in between. Germline CDR1 reads SGHDT; CDR2 reads YYEEEE. This CDR3 is CASSLGGDFYEQYF. CDR3 sequence (DNA): TGTGCCAGCAGCTTGGGCGGGGATTTCTACGAGCAGTACTTC.

The V and J genes are TRBV5-6 and TRBJ2-7; D gene uncertain. The germline gives CDR1 SGHDT, CDR2 YYEEEE. V shed 3 bases and J shed 6 bases, with 10 bases lying between them. CDR3 length: 12 residues. The CDR3 bases are TGTGCCAGCAGCTCAAGACTCGGCGAGCAGTACTTC. Translated: CASSSRLGEQYF.

This chain links TRBV4-3 with TRBJ1-2; D possibly corresponds to TRBD1 (6 bases). The germline V gene encodes CDR1 LGHNA and CDR2 YSLEER. CDR3 size: 17 residues. V was pared by 2 bases and J by 0 bases, with 16 bases between. The DNA for the CDR3 is TGCGCCAGCAGCCAACGCTTAGGGGGGGTAGCTAACTATGGCTACACCTTC. Protein sequence: CASSQRLGGVANYGYTF.

CDR3 sequence (DNA): TGTGCCAGCAGAAGGGGGGGCGGGAACACCGGGGAGCTGTTTTTT. It specifies CASRRGGGNTGELFF. The chain couples TRBV19 to TRBJ2-2, with D possibly being TRBD2 (7 bases). Trimming removed 9 bases at V and 1 base at J, with 15 bases between. The CDR3 is 15 residues long. Germline values: CDR1 LNHDA, CDR2 SQIVND (reference sequence).

V is TRBV5-5 and J is TRBJ1-1; no definite D call. The CDR3 totals 15 residues. Germline values: CDR1 SGHKS, CDR2 YYEKEE (reference sequence). With 0 bases removed from V and 1 base from J, the gap between germline ends came to 10 bases. In DNA form, the CDR3 reads TGTGCCAGCAGCTTGGGACCACTAACGAACACTGAAGCTTTCTTT. Protein product: CASSLGPLTNTEAFF.

The chain employs TRBV18 and TRBJ1-6; 7 positions agree with TRBD1. V lost 2 bases to trimming and J lost 9 bases; unmatched junction nucleotides: 4. Germline CDR1 KGHSH, CDR2 LQKENI. CDR3 size: 14 residues. The CDR3 loop reads CASSPSQGGSPLHF. In nucleotides, the CDR3 is TGTGCCAGCTCACCATCCCAGGGGGGTTCACCCCTCCACTTT.

The chain is built from TRBV5-5 and TRBJ2-3, with D maybe TRBD2 (5 bases). CDR3 length: 17 residues. V shed 0 bases and J shed 1 base, with 15 bases lying between them. Germline lookup yields CDR1 SGHKS and CDR2 YYEKEE (reference sequence). DNA of the CDR3: TGTGCCAGCAGCTTGGCCGGCGTGTCGCGGGGCACAGATACGCAGTATTTT. This codes for CASSLAGVSRGTDTQYF.

In this sample, this clone turned up once. This rearrangement joins TRBV10-3 to TRBJ2-2; 8 bases align to TRBD2. V was clipped by 9 bases and J by 4 bases; unmatched bases: 7. The germline CDR1 and CDR2 sequences are ENHRY and SYGVKD. There are 14 residues in the CDR3. The CDR3 DNA sequence: TGTGCCATAACAGGGACTAGTGTCACCGGGGAGCTGTTTTTT. It translates to CAITGTSVTGELFF.

The chain is built from TRBV15 and TRBJ2-7, with D unclear. CDR3 length equals 13 residues. Germline CDR1 LNHNV, CDR2 YYDKDF (reference sequence). V was cut by 6 bases and J by 2 bases, with 11 bases left in between. In DNA, the CDR3 is TGTGCCACCAGTGACAACCGAGCCTACGAGCAGTACTTC. Its protein is CATSDNRAYEQYF.

The chain is built from TRBV6-6 and TRBJ2-7; TRBD1 aligns across 9 bases. The V gene end was trimmed by 4 bases and the J gene end by 4 bases; junction bases not matched to a gene: 5. The CDR3 has 14 amino acids. Germline values: CDR1 MNHNY, CDR2 SVGAGI (reference sequence). The CDR3, as DNA: TGTGCCAGCAGTTTAACCGACAGGGGGTACGAGCAGTACTTC. Protein: CASSLTDRGYEQYF.